A selection of T cell receptor beta chains follows, all from one sample in a study of shared clonotypes between healthy human individuals. The assay was immunoSEQ multiplex PCR, and TCRdb's table has in-frame clones only and misses some. The profile shows fewer than 600,000 clones, 70% to 80% of them singletons. Sequenced sample: PBMCs. The receptors stem from a middle-aged woman in good health. Some clones in this sample may be carry-over from other donors' samples. CDR3s include the opening cysteine and the closing phenylalanine or tryptophan. The D gene is left open where the match is weak. Clone size appears in some rows only: once, few, many, or a class for an expanded clone.

TRBV30,-,TRBJ2-7,-,CAWRSIFTPYEQYF,TGTGCCTGGAGGTCAATCTTTACCCCCTACGAGCAGTACTTC
TRBV5-6,TRBD1,TRBJ2-6,once,CASSLRQGPSSGANVLTF,TGTGCCAGCAGCTTGAGACAGGGGCCCTCCTCTGGGGCCAACGTCCTGACTTTC
TRBV5-1,TRBD2,TRBJ2-3,-,CASSLWGTSGRAGDTQYF,TGCGCCAGCAGCTTGTGGGGGACTAGCGGGAGGGCCGGAGATACGCAGTATTTT
TRBV4-3,-,TRBJ1-3,-,CASSHDEKRSGNTIYF,TGCGCCAGCAGCCATGACGAGAAACGCTCTGGAAACACCATATATTTT
TRBV28,TRBD1,TRBJ2-1,-,CASSSTGGGTSSYNEQFF,TGTGCCAGCAGTTCGACAGGGGGTGGGACGAGCTCCTACAATGAGCAGTTCTTC
TRBV18,-,TRBJ2-1,-,CASSPPSENEQFF,TGTGCCAGCTCACCACCGAGTGAAAATGAGCAGTTCTTC
TRBV28,-,TRBJ2-3,few,CASSFGGSSTDTQYF,TGTGCCAGCAGTTTCGGGGGCTCGAGCACAGATACGCAGTATTTT
TRBV16,TRBD1,TRBJ1-2,many,CASSQSWGQAGGYTF,TGTGCCAGCAGCCAATCCTGGGGACAGGCTGGCGGCTACACCTTC
TRBV18,TRBD1,TRBJ2-7,-,CASSPGQGPYEQYF,TGTGCCAGCTCACCGGGACAGGGACCCTACGAGCAGTACTTC
TRBV11-1,-,TRBJ2-7,once,CASSLLSSRREQYF,TGTGCCAGCAGCTTATTGTCGTCAAGGCGCGAGCAGTACTTC
TRBV7-2,-,TRBJ2-4,-,CASSPPRLAQNIQYF,TGTGCCAGCAGCCCCCCGAGGCTAGCACAAAACATTCAGTACTTC
TRBV5-1,TRBD1,TRBJ1-6,-,CASSAQGGNNSPLHF,TGCGCCAGCAGCGCACAGGGGGGGAATAATTCACCCCTCCACTTT
TRBV18,-,TRBJ2-3,-,CASSPQHSRADTQYF,TGTGCCAGCTCACCACAGCACAGTCGGGCAGATACGCAGTATTTT
TRBV5-4,TRBD1,TRBJ2-3,few,CASSKGQGGTDTQYF,TGTGCCAGCAGCAAGGGACAGGGAGGCACAGATACGCAGTATTTT
TRBV9,TRBD2,TRBJ2-5,-,CASSMTSGARGETQYF,TGTGCCAGCAGCATGACTAGCGGGGCCCGTGGAGAGACCCAGTACTTC
TRBV7-2,TRBD2,TRBJ2-1,-,CASSFRRESPNEQFF,TGTGCCAGCAGCTTCCGGCGGGAGAGTCCGAATGAGCAGTTCTTC
TRBV7-9,-,TRBJ2-7,-,CASSPPVGGFYEQYF,TGTGCCAGCAGCCCTCCGGTAGGGGGATTCTACGAGCAGTACTTC
TRBV5-4,-,TRBJ1-2,-,CASSLDSAYGYTF,TGTGCCAGCAGCTTGGACAGCGCCTATGGCTACACCTTC
TRBV9,TRBD1,TRBJ2-1,-,CASSPPGGLLYNEQFF,TGTGCCAGCAGCCCCCCAGGGGGCTTACTCTACAATGAGCAGTTCTTC
TRBV7-7,TRBD1,TRBJ2-5,-,CASSLRQGLETQYF,TGTGCTAGCAGCCTCCGACAGGGGCTGGAGACCCAGTACTTC
TRBV11-2,-,TRBJ1-5,-,CASSLEGGAGQPQHF,TGTGCCAGCAGCTTAGAGGGAGGGGCGGGTCAGCCCCAGCATTTT
TRBV5-8,TRBD1,TRBJ2-7,-,CASSPRLTPTGTGTYEQYF,TGTGCCAGCAGCCCACGCTTAACCCCCACCGGGACAGGGACCTACGAGCAGTACTTC
TRBV7-2,-,TRBJ2-3,-,CASSLAASGTDTQYF,TGTGCCAGCAGCTTAGCTGCTAGCGGCACAGATACGCAGTATTTT
TRBV19,TRBD2,TRBJ2-7,-,CASSSSGISTYEQYF,TGTGCCAGTAGTTCTAGCGGGATCTCTACCTACGAGCAGTACTTC
TRBV4-1,-,TRBJ2-7,many,CASSQQGEQYF,TGCGCCAGCAGCCAACAGGGCGAGCAGTACTTC
TRBV5-4,TRBD1,TRBJ1-4,-,CASSQDLGTGAEKLFF,TGCGCCAGCAGCCAAGATCTTGGGACAGGGGCCGAAAAACTGTTTTTT
TRBV5-4,-,TRBJ1-2,-,CASSLEGRDYYGYTF,TGTGCCAGCAGCTTGGAGGGAAGGGATTACTATGGCTACACCTTC
TRBV5-1,-,TRBJ1-4,-,CASSPGPNEKLFF,TGCGCCAGCAGCCCAGGACCTAATGAAAAACTGTTTTTT
TRBV4-3,-,TRBJ1-5,-,CASSQVVGPFSNQPQHF,TGCGCCAGCAGCCAAGTTGTAGGACCGTTTAGCAATCAGCCCCAGCATTTT
TRBV16,-,TRBJ1-1,-,CASRGRTAYMNTEAFF,TGTGCCAGCAGAGGACGGACAGCCTATATGAACACTGAAGCTTTCTTT
TRBV19,-,TRBJ2-7,-,CASSSPLGHMRGEQYF,TGTGCCAGTAGTTCCCCCCTAGGCCACATGAGGGGCGAGCAGTACTTC
TRBV7-6,TRBD1,TRBJ2-7,-,CASSLGSGGWYEQYF,TGTGCCAGCAGCTTAGGGTCAGGGGGATGGTACGAGCAGTACTTC
TRBV19,TRBD1,TRBJ2-2,-,CASRETGGTGELFF,TGTGCCAGTAGGGAAACAGGGGGCACCGGGGAGCTGTTTTTT
TRBV18,TRBD2,TRBJ2-1,-,CASSPMTSAYNEQFF,TGTGCCAGCTCACCTATGACTAGCGCGTACAATGAGCAGTTCTTC
TRBV18,-,TRBJ2-1,-,CASSPLGSIAEQFF,TGTGCCAGCTCACCACTCGGATCTATTGCGGAGCAGTTCTTC
TRBV30,-,TRBJ2-5,-,CAWSAKETQYF,TGTGCCTGGAGTGCAAAAGAGACCCAGTACTTC
TRBV5-1,TRBD1,TRBJ2-5,many,CASSFGTVQETQYF,TGCGCCAGCAGCTTTGGGACAGTCCAAGAGACCCAGTACTTC